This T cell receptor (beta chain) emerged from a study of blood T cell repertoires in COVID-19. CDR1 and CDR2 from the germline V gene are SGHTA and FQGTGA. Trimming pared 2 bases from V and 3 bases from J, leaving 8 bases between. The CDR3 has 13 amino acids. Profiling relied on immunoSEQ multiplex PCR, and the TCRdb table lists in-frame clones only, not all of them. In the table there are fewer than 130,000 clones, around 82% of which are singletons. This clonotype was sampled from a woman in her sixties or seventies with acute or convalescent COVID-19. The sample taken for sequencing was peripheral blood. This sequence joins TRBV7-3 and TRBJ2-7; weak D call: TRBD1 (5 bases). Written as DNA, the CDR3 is TGTGCCAGCAGCTTAGCCCAGGGCTACGAGCAGTACTTC. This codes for CASSLAQGYEQYF.